One sample yielded the 30 T cell receptor beta chains listed below, sequenced in a study of OX40 agonist ivuxolimab in advanced cancers. The protocol was immunoSEQ multiplex PCR, while the TCRdb copy is restricted to in-frame clones and leaves out a portion. The table has tens of thousands of clones, around nine tenths seen once; the top ten hold less than 8%. The sample here was CD4+ or CD8+ T cells sorted from blood, taken in a trial of the OX40 agonist ivuxolimab. Source of these receptors: an adult with an advanced solid tumor such as melanoma, head and neck, liver or kidney cancer.

The V and J genes are TRBV9 and TRBJ2-2; TRBD1 matches at 7 bases. This CDR3 region has 16 residues. The V segment lost 4 bases and the J segment 9 bases; nucleotides outside the gene matches: 15. Germline V gives CDR1 SGDLS, CDR2 YYNGEE. CDR3 sequence (DNA): TGTGCCAGCAGCTCCCGGGGACAGATATGGGGCCGGGAGCTGTTTTTT. This encodes CASSSRGQIWGRELFF.

This chain joins TRBV6-5 and TRBJ2-7, with TRBD1 matching 11 bases. Germline trimming cut 2 bases from V and 5 bases from J; bases unmatched to any gene: 5. CDR1 and CDR2 from the germline V gene are MNHEY and SVGAGI. The CDR3 length is 15 residues. This chain's CDR3 is CASSYRTGGLDEQYF. CDR3 nucleotides: TGTGCCAGCAGTTACAGGACAGGGGGCTTGGACGAGCAGTACTTC.

Details on this clone: One junction end disagrees with the germline gene, perhaps due to a read error. V and J are TRBV7-7 and TRBJ2-5, with 12 bases matching TRBD2. Germline V CDR1 and CDR2: SSHAT, FNYEAQ (reference sequence). This CDR3 is built from 15 residues. The CDR3 loop reads CASSLAGLAGETQYF. The CDR3 DNA is TGTGCTAGCAGCTTAGCCGGACTAGCGGGGGAGACCCAGTACTTC.

The gene calls are TRBV28 and TRBJ1-2, with 8 bases identical to TRBD1. The CDR3 has 16 amino acids. CDR1 is MDHEN and CDR2 is SYDVKM in the germline V gene. Trimming cost V 8 bases and J 5 bases; bases outside gene matches: 16. The chain's CDR3 is CASEGWGDRKTYGYTF. CDR3 DNA: TGTGCCAGCGAGGGTTGGGGGGACAGGAAGACATATGGCTACACCTTC.

This clone was recorded a few times. The V call is TRBV7-9, the J call TRBJ2-1, with TRBD2 matching over 7 bases. This CDR3 comprises 16 residues. The germline V gene encodes CDR1 SEHNR and CDR2 FQNEAQ (reference sequence). With V trimmed by 4 bases and J by 6 bases, 12 bases remained unmatched. The CDR3 DNA follows: TGTGCCAGCAGCTATTTTTTCGCGGGAGTGAGCAATGAGCAGTTCTTC. Amino acid sequence: CASSYFFAGVSNEQFF.

This clone was seen a handful of times. The V call is TRBV15, the J call TRBJ1-1, with 7 bases fitting TRBD1. This CDR3 contains 13 residues. The germline V gene has CDR1 LNHNV and CDR2 YYDKDF (reference sequence). V trimming: 8 bases; J trimming: 4 bases; junction bases outside the gene matches: 7. DNA of the CDR3: TGTGCCACCGGTAAGGCAGGGGGCACTGAAGCTTTCTTT. Translation gives CATGKAGGTEAFF.

The rearrangement joins TRBV30 to TRBJ2-2, with 9 bases aligning to TRBD2. This CDR3 comprises 14 residues. The V segment lost 2 bases and the J segment 7 bases; nucleotides outside the gene matches: 5. In germline, CDR1 is GTSNPN, CDR2 SVGIG (reference sequence). The CDR3 is CAWSKSGGHGELFF. The CDR3 coding sequence is TGTGCCTGGAGTAAGAGCGGGGGGCACGGGGAGCTGTTTTTT.

This rearrangement joins TRBV11-2 to TRBJ2-1, with TRBD2 matching 12 bases. V gave up 6 bases and J gave up 6 bases; unmatched junction bases: 6. Germline assignment: CDR1 SGHAT and CDR2 FQNNGV. There are 15 residues in the CDR3. The CDR3 coding sequence is TGTGCCAGCAGTTCACGACTAGCGGGAGCCAATGAGCAGTTCTTC. Protein: CASSSRLAGANEQFF.

The chain links TRBV5-1 to TRBJ2-1; D is unresolved. This CDR3 contains 14 residues. Looked up from germline, CDR1 is SGHRS and CDR2 is YFSETQ. The V end lost 0 bases, the J end lost 3 bases, and 7 bases lay between the germline ends. CDR3 sequence (DNA): TGCGCCAGCAGCTTGGTACCCAACTACAATGAGCAGTTCTTC. Translating it yields CASSLVPNYNEQFF.

This chain links TRBV18 with TRBJ2-1, with 10 bases identical to TRBD2. Unmatched junction bases numbered 7, after V lost 7 bases and J lost 4 bases. The CDR3 is 15 amino acids. CDR1 is KGHSH and CDR2 is LQKENI in the germline V gene. Here the CDR3 DNA reads TGTGCCAGCTTGCCGACTAGCGGGTCTTACAATGAGCAGTTCTTC. Its protein is CASLPTSGSYNEQFF.

This clone is a singleton in its sample. The chain carries TRBV11-2 and TRBJ2-7, with 11 bases aligning to TRBD2. The CDR3 contains 16 residues. The germline V gene has CDR1 SGHAT and CDR2 FQNNGV. V shed 4 bases and J 1 base; nucleotides not matched to a gene: 6. CDR3 DNA: TGTGCCAGCAGCTCCACTAGCGGGAGTACGTCCTACGAGCAGTACTTC. Translated, it gives CASSSTSGSTSYEQYF.

The chain employs TRBV30 and TRBJ1-6; D ambiguous. In germline, CDR1 is GTSNPN, CDR2 SVGIG (reference sequence). This CDR3 is built from 15 residues. V shed 0 bases and J shed 5 bases, with 11 bases lying between them. The CDR3, as DNA: TGTGCCTGGAGTGTAAATTTGGGCAATAATTCACCCCTCCACTTT. This sequence encodes CAWSVNLGNNSPLHF.

This chain uses TRBV7-8 with TRBJ1-1, with D possibly matching TRBD1 (6 bases). CDR1 SGHVS and CDR2 FQNEAQ come from the germline V gene. This CDR3 is 14 amino acids long. The ends were cut back, 1 base at V and 9 bases at J, with 15 bases in the middle. The CDR3 DNA is TGTGCCAGCAGCTTAGGGATTCTACAGGGAAAAGCTTTCTTT. Amino acid sequence: CASSLGILQGKAFF.

The rearrangement uses TRBV7-2 and TRBJ1-6; D is uncertain. CDR1 and CDR2 from the germline V gene are SGHTA and FQGNSA. The CDR3 consists of 13 residues. Trimming left V 3 bases short and J 10 bases short, with 10 bases between. This CDR3 reads CASSFPYRSPLHF. In DNA, the CDR3 is TGTGCCAGCAGCTTTCCCTACAGATCACCCCTCCACTTT.

With respect to this clone: Other DNA sequences in the sample encode the same CDR3. V and J are TRBV2 and TRBJ1-3, with a tentative D call TRBD1 (5 bases). This CDR3 is 13 amino acids long. Germline loops: CDR1 SNHLY, CDR2 FYNNEI. V shed 7 bases and J shed 3 bases, with 10 bases lying between them. In DNA, the CDR3 is TGTGCCAGCACTCTGACAGTTGGAAACACCATATATTTT. Translated: CASTLTVGNTIYF. Drawing the rest from reference TRBV2 and TRBJ1-3, the complete variable domain is EPEVTQTPSHQVTQMGQEVILRCVPISNHLYFYWYRQILGQKVEFLVSFYNNEISEKSEIFDDQFSVERPDGSNFTLKIRSTKLEDSAMYFCASTLTVGNTIYFGEGSWLTVV.

The gene calls are TRBV14 and TRBJ1-2; D possibly corresponds to TRBD1 (5 bases). The CDR3 contains 13 residues. Trimming shortened V by 3 bases and J by 4 bases, and 9 bases separated the two germline ends. The V gene's germline CDR1 is SGHDN and CDR2 FVKESK. This chain's CDR3 is CASSQGDFYGYTF. The CDR3 DNA is TGTGCCAGCAGCCAGGGGGACTTCTATGGCTACACCTTC.

The chain has TRBV7-7 and TRBJ1-1; no clear D. The CDR3 totals 13 residues. V dropped 5 bases and J dropped 1 base, with 8 bases sitting between them. Looked up from germline, CDR1 is SSHAT and CDR2 is FNYEAQ (reference sequence). Here the CDR3 DNA reads TGTGCCAGCAGCGTAGAGGAGAACACTGAAGCTTTCTTT. As protein: CASSVEENTEAFF.

This clone was seen only a few times. The chain links TRBV7-9 to TRBJ2-7; maybe TRBD2 (6 bases). CDR1 is SEHNR and CDR2 is FQNEAQ in the germline V gene (reference sequence). The CDR3 is 16 residues long. V gave up 0 bases and J gave up 2 bases, with 14 bases separating them. The CDR3 loop is CASSLARWRDPYEQYF. As DNA, the CDR3 is TGTGCCAGCAGCTTAGCCAGATGGCGGGACCCCTACGAGCAGTACTTC.

This chain connects TRBV30 to TRBJ2-3; D is unresolved. The CDR3 has 13 amino acids. V was trimmed by 2 bases and J by 1 base, leaving 7 bases between them. The germline CDR1 and CDR2 sequences are GTSNPN and SVGIG (reference sequence). The CDR3 sequence: CAWSPSGTDTQYF. In DNA, the CDR3 is TGTGCCTGGAGTCCAAGCGGCACAGATACGCAGTATTTT. The variable domain in full, with the rest retrieved from reference TRBV30 and TRBJ2-3, is SQTIHQWPATLVQPVGSPLSLECTVEGTSNPNLYWYRQAAGRGLQLLFYSVGIGQISSEVPQNLSASRPQDRQFILSSKKLLLSDSGFYLCAWSPSGTDTQYFGPGTRLTVL.

This clone came up once. The rearrangement joins TRBV19 to TRBJ2-7; D might be TRBD1 or TRBD2, each matching 5 bases. Between the trimmed V and J ends, which lost 5 bases and 3 bases, there was a span of 17 bases. Germline V gene lookup returns CDR1 LNHDA and CDR2 SQIVND (reference sequence). The CDR3 totals 15 residues. The CDR3 nucleotides read TGTGCCAGTAGTCTCAGAATGGGGGTTGACTACGAGCAGTACTTC. Residues: CASSLRMGVDYEQYF. Variable domain in full (rest from reference TRBV19 and TRBJ2-7): DGGITQSPKYLFRKEGQNVTLSCEQNLNHDAMYWYRQDPGQGLRLIYYSQIVNDFQKGDIAEGYSVSREKKESFPLTVTSAQKNPTAFYLCASSLRMGVDYEQYFGPGTRLTVT.

The chain recombines TRBV11-3 with TRBJ2-5; D is perhaps TRBD1 (5 bases). There are 13 residues in the CDR3. V shed 5 bases and J shed 4 bases, with 11 bases lying between them. Germline V gene data show CDR1 as SGHNT and CDR2 as YENEEA. CDR3 sequence: CASSPTVRETQYF. CDR3 bases: TGTGCCAGCAGCCCGACAGTTCGAGAGACCCAGTACTTC.

V usage is TRBV4-2 and J usage is TRBJ2-1; TRBD1 matches at 9 bases. Trimming took 3 bases from V and 8 from J; bases not matched to a gene: 14. There are 17 residues in the CDR3. Germline values: CDR1 LGHNA, CDR2 YNFKEQ. The CDR3 loop reads CASSQKLTGQGPHEQFF. The CDR3 nucleotides are TGTGCCAGCAGCCAGAAACTAACGGGACAGGGACCCCATGAGCAGTTCTTC.

J is TRBJ1-5 and V is TRBV5-1, with D unresolved. Germline-derived CDR1 and CDR2 are SGHRS and YFSETQ. The CDR3 has 15 residues. V lost 1 base to trimming and J lost 6 bases, with 14 bases between them. CDR3 loop: CASSLYTGKGQPQHF. In nucleotides, the CDR3 is TGCGCCAGCAGCTTGTATACCGGGAAGGGTCAGCCCCAGCATTTT.

This clone came up once. The chain uses TRBV4-3 and TRBJ2-3; no clear D gene. CDR3 length: 13 amino acids. Germline CDR1 and CDR2: LGHNA and YSLEER. V lost 0 bases, J lost 7 bases, and 8 bases lay in between. This CDR3 is CASSQDSANTQYF. DNA of the CDR3: TGCGCCAGCAGCCAAGACTCGGCAAATACGCAGTATTTT.

This chain links TRBV4-1 with TRBJ1-4; 7 bases map to TRBD1. This CDR3 is built from 15 residues. Germline V lookup: CDR1 MGHRA, CDR2 YSYEKL. V was clipped by 4 bases and J by 3 bases; unmatched bases: 5. This CDR3 is CASSRPTGSNEKLFF. In nucleotides, the CDR3 is TGCGCCAGCAGCCGGCCGACAGGGTCTAATGAAAAACTGTTTTTT.

The chain recombines TRBV29-1 with TRBJ1-2; the match to TRBD1 covers 7 bases. The CDR3 runs to 13 residues. The germline gives CDR1 SQVTM, CDR2 ANQGSEA. Trimming removed 6 bases from V and 2 bases from J; junction bases left unmatched: 6. The CDR3 reads CSVVTGRNYGYTF. CDR3 nucleotides: TGCAGCGTGGTGACAGGGAGGAACTATGGCTACACCTTC.

The chain combines TRBV14 with TRBJ2-3; possibly TRBD1 or TRBD2 for D (6 bases each). Germline-derived CDR1 and CDR2 are SGHDN and FVKESK. The V and J ends lost 4 bases and 8 bases respectively, with 10 bases between them. The CDR3 consists of 12 residues. CDR3 in DNA: TGTGCCAGCAGCCCGGGGGCTCTTACGCAGTATTTT. Protein: CASSPGALTQYF.

The chain is built from TRBV11-2 and TRBJ2-7; 10 bases align to TRBD2. Losses at the gene ends were 4 bases for V and 4 bases for J; bases not matched to a gene: 7. Germline CDR1 reads SGHAT; CDR2 reads FQNNGV. The CDR3 extends over 15 amino acids. In nucleotides, the CDR3 is TGTGCCAGCAGCTCATCTAGCGGGAGATATTACGAGCAGTACTTC. Amino acids: CASSSSSGRYYEQYF.

This chain links TRBV12-5 with TRBJ1-5; 8 bases are shared with TRBD1. Germline V CDR1 and CDR2: LGHNT, FRNRAP. The length of the CDR3 is 15 residues. J was trimmed by 11 bases and V by 5 bases; bases with no gene match: 14. The CDR3 DNA sequence: TGTGCTAGTGGTCCGGTAGTACAGGGGGGGTCAGCCCAGCATTTT. As protein: CASGPVVQGGSAQHF.

The chain joins TRBV5-4 to TRBJ2-5, with no clear D. Germline V gene data show CDR1 as SGHNT and CDR2 as YYREEE (reference sequence). The V gene lost 0 bases and the J gene lost 0 bases, with 3 bases spanning the gap. The CDR3 sequence is 13 residues long. The CDR3 DNA reads TGTGCCAGCAGCTTGGAGTACCAAGAGACCCAGTACTTC. Encoded protein: CASSLEYQETQYF.